Listed below are T cell receptor beta chains from one sample, sequenced in a study of lymphopenia after photon versus proton radiotherapy. Method: immunoSEQ multiplex PCR; TCRdb's copy keeps in-frame clones and lacks some. The table includes around 66,000 clones, around 87% detected once. This specimen consisted of peripheral blood, obtained from a patient treated with photon-based radiotherapy. These receptors came from a man aged 35 to 55 with gastric cancer. Each CDR3 is given with its conserved first and last residue. Each record gives: D gene, CDR3 length, V gene, clone size, J gene, CDR3 protein, CDR3 DNA. D genes are given only for firm matches. Size is stated for part of the rows, as once, few or many counts, or as a class when the clone is expanded.

d_call: TRBD1; cdr3_length: 14; v_call: TRBV6-5; clone_size: -; j_call: TRBJ1-2; cdr3_aa: CASSKQGAPIHYTF; cdr3_nt: TGTGCCAGCAGTAAACAGGGGGCCCCAATCCACTACACCTTC
d_call: -; cdr3_length: 15; v_call: TRBV9; clone_size: -; j_call: TRBJ1-4; cdr3_aa: CASSVAGSTNEKLFF; cdr3_nt: TGTGCCAGCAGCGTAGCGGGTTCAACTAATGAAAAACTGTTTTTT
d_call: -; cdr3_length: 16; v_call: TRBV19; clone_size: -; j_call: TRBJ2-5; cdr3_aa: CATQSWGPGLQETQYF; cdr3_nt: TGTGCCACCCAATCATGGGGGCCGGGATTGCAAGAGACCCAGTACTTC
d_call: -; cdr3_length: 14; v_call: TRBV5-4; clone_size: -; j_call: TRBJ2-7; cdr3_aa: CASSREPLRDEQYF; cdr3_nt: TGTGCCAGCAGCCGGGAACCTCTCCGGGACGAGCAGTACTTC
d_call: -; cdr3_length: 17; v_call: TRBV30; clone_size: -; j_call: TRBJ1-5; cdr3_aa: CAWSSGRGPYSNQPQHF; cdr3_nt: TGTGCCTGGAGTTCCGGGCGCGGACCCTATAGCAATCAGCCCCAGCATTTT
d_call: TRBD1; cdr3_length: 15; v_call: TRBV4-1; clone_size: few; j_call: TRBJ1-2; cdr3_aa: CASSQPDRDSYGYTF; cdr3_nt: TGCGCCAGCAGCCAACCCGACAGGGACAGCTATGGCTACACCTTC
d_call: -; cdr3_length: 15; v_call: TRBV11-2; clone_size: -; j_call: TRBJ2-1; cdr3_aa: CASSSRDTVYNEQFF; cdr3_nt: TGTGCCAGCAGCTCCCGGGACACCGTTTACAATGAGCAGTTCTTC
d_call: -; cdr3_length: 16; v_call: TRBV4-1; clone_size: -; j_call: TRBJ1-4; cdr3_aa: CASSQVVAGLTEKLFF; cdr3_nt: TGCGCCAGCAGCCAAGTCGTGGCGGGGTTGACTGAAAAACTGTTTTTT
d_call: -; cdr3_length: 13; v_call: TRBV5-5; clone_size: -; j_call: TRBJ1-2; cdr3_aa: CASSIRAYYGYTF; cdr3_nt: TGTGCCAGCAGCATCCGGGCGTACTATGGCTACACCTTC
d_call: TRBD1; cdr3_length: 15; v_call: TRBV7-2; clone_size: -; j_call: TRBJ1-2; cdr3_aa: CASTPTPQGNYGYTF; cdr3_nt: TGTGCCAGCACCCCTACCCCACAGGGGAACTATGGCTACACCTTC
d_call: TRBD2; cdr3_length: 13; v_call: TRBV18; clone_size: -; j_call: TRBJ2-3; cdr3_aa: CASSASGADTQYF; cdr3_nt: TGTGCCAGCTCGGCTAGCGGGGCAGATACGCAGTATTTT
d_call: -; cdr3_length: 13; v_call: TRBV30; clone_size: -; j_call: TRBJ2-7; cdr3_aa: CAWSGGQRREQYF; cdr3_nt: TGTGCCTGGAGTGGCGGACAGCGACGCGAGCAGTACTTC
d_call: TRBD1; cdr3_length: 15; v_call: TRBV6-5; clone_size: -; j_call: TRBJ2-2; cdr3_aa: CASSYGTANTGELFF; cdr3_nt: TGTGCCAGCAGTTACGGGACAGCCAACACCGGGGAGCTGTTTTTT
d_call: TRBD2; cdr3_length: 16; v_call: TRBV9; clone_size: -; j_call: TRBJ2-2; cdr3_aa: CASSVALGGYGGELFF; cdr3_nt: TGTGCCAGCAGCGTAGCTTTGGGAGGGTACGGCGGGGAGCTGTTTTTT
d_call: -; cdr3_length: 11; v_call: TRBV30; clone_size: -; j_call: TRBJ2-3; cdr3_aa: CAWSGTDTQYF; cdr3_nt: TGTGCCTGGAGTGGGACAGATACGCAGTATTTT
d_call: TRBD1; cdr3_length: 15; v_call: TRBV27; clone_size: few; j_call: TRBJ1-3; cdr3_aa: CASSRQGVGGNTIYF; cdr3_nt: TGTGCCAGCAGCCGACAGGGGGTAGGCGGAAACACCATATATTTT
d_call: TRBD1; cdr3_length: 14; v_call: TRBV5-1; clone_size: -; j_call: TRBJ1-6; cdr3_aa: CASSVGQINSPLHF; cdr3_nt: TGCGCCAGCAGCGTGGGACAGATAAATTCACCCCTCCACTTT
d_call: TRBD1; cdr3_length: 14; v_call: TRBV29-1; clone_size: once; j_call: TRBJ2-1; cdr3_aa: CSVERGGAYNEQFF; cdr3_nt: TGCAGCGTTGAGCGAGGGGGCGCCTACAATGAGCAGTTCTTC
d_call: -; cdr3_length: 14; v_call: TRBV5-1; clone_size: -; j_call: TRBJ1-1; cdr3_aa: CASSRDTSPTEAFF; cdr3_nt: TGCGCCAGCAGCAGGGACACCAGTCCCACTGAAGCTTTCTTT
d_call: -; cdr3_length: 15; v_call: TRBV30; clone_size: -; j_call: TRBJ1-1; cdr3_aa: CAWSVRRAMNTEAFF; cdr3_nt: TGTGCCTGGAGTGTACGAAGGGCTATGAACACTGAAGCTTTCTTT
d_call: -; cdr3_length: 14; v_call: TRBV5-1; clone_size: few; j_call: TRBJ1-1; cdr3_aa: CASSQGRMNTEAFF; cdr3_nt: TGCGCCAGCAGCCAGGGACGGATGAACACTGAAGCTTTCTTT
d_call: -; cdr3_length: 14; v_call: TRBV6-5; clone_size: -; j_call: TRBJ2-7; cdr3_aa: CASSYSGPGDEQYF; cdr3_nt: TGTGCCAGCAGTTACTCGGGGCCGGGGGACGAGCAGTACTTC